This T cell receptor beta chain comes out of a study of CXCR3-negative and CXCR3-positive naive CD8 T cells. Study-wide findings and caveats: Naive cells, whether CXCR3-negative or CXCR3-positive, had similar TRBV-TRBJ usage, while memory cells differed.

Germline V gives CDR1 MRHNA, CDR2 SNTAGT. This CDR3 spans 15 amino acids. Preparation of TRB cDNA libraries relied on 5' RACE carrying UMI labels. TCRdb reworked the 5' RACE reads into one entry per CDR3 protein, no DNA. The repertoire table contains approximately 62,000 distinct CDR3 sequences. Comment on this clonotype: Its target is not known.

Sequenced: naive CXCR3- CD8+ T cells from blood. Subset described: CD45RO-CCR7+CD27+CD95- naive CD8+ T cells lacking CXCR3 (TNR3-). The chain has TRBV6-4 and TRBJ2-3; TCRdb calls TRBD1, which cannot be checked without DNA. This clonotype was sampled from a human donor in good health. Some clones in this sample may be carry-over from other donors' samples. CDR3 residues: CASSDSTGGPDTQYF.